The 25 T cell receptor beta chains in this list originate from one sample, sequenced in a study of T cell changes during pregnancy in multiple sclerosis. Some clones are missing from TCRdb's copy, which holds only in-frame ones; the method was immunoSEQ multiplex PCR. In the table there are some 60,000 clones, about 90% of which are singletons. Sequencing was performed on peripheral blood, taken in the second trimester of pregnancy. The origin of the receptors is a female donor in good health, enrolled as a control in a pregnancy study.

Note on this clone: The junction shows a germline mismatch at one end, possibly a read error. This CDR3 is also generated by other DNA sequences in the sample. V usage is TRBV25-1 and J usage is TRBJ2-1; D might be TRBD2 (6 bases). The CDR3 consists of 14 residues. CDR1 is MGHDK and CDR2 is SYGVNS in the germline V gene. The CDR3, as DNA: TGTGCCAGTAGTGATCCGGGACTTTCAGATGAGCAGTTCTTC. This translates into CASSDPGLSDEQFF.

The rearrangement uses TRBV5-1 and TRBJ2-5; 11 positions agree with TRBD2. The germline V gene encodes CDR1 SGHRS and CDR2 YFSETQ. The CDR3 loop spans 18 amino acids. Trimming took 4 bases from V and 2 from J; bases not matched to a gene: 13. The CDR3 region is CASSELTSGSLEQETQYF. CDR3 coding DNA: TGCGCCAGCAGCGAGCTCACTAGCGGGAGCTTAGAACAAGAGACCCAGTACTTC.

The V call is TRBV29-1, the J call TRBJ2-5; 8 bases map to TRBD2. J lost 3 bases, V lost 3 bases, and 15 bases had no gene match. Germline assignment: CDR1 SQVTM and CDR2 ANQGSEA. The CDR3 extends over 17 amino acids. DNA for the CDR3: TGCAGCGTTGAGCTTGAGGAGAACGTTAGCGGGAAAGAGACCCAGTACTTC. It specifies CSVELEENVSGKETQYF. Variable domain in full (rest from reference TRBV29-1 and TRBJ2-5): SAVISQKPSRDICQRGTSLTIQCQVDSQVTMMFWYRQQPGQSLTLIATANQGSEATYESGFVIDKFPISRPNLTFSTLTVSNMSPEDSSIYLCSVELEENVSGKETQYFGPGTRLLVL.

The chain is built from TRBV12-5 and TRBJ2-2; perhaps TRBD2 as D (6 bases). V was cut by 6 bases and J by 3 bases, with 11 bases left in between. CDR1 is LGHNT and CDR2 is FRNRAP in the germline V gene. This CDR3 contains 14 residues. The CDR3 DNA sequence: TGTGCTAGTGGATATAGGGAGGACACCGGGGAGCTGTTTTTT. Translated, it gives CASGYREDTGELFF.

The chain uses TRBV7-6 and TRBJ2-5, with D possibly matching TRBD2 (5 bases). The germline gives CDR1 SGHVS, CDR2 FNYEAQ. V was pared by 5 bases and J by 2 bases, with 15 bases between. The CDR3 has 15 residues. The CDR3 DNA follows: TGTGCCAGCAGCCCCGATATAGCGAGGCAAGAGACCCAGTACTTC. The encoded protein is CASSPDIARQETQYF.

J is TRBJ1-2 and V is TRBV28; tentative D call: TRBD1 (6 bases). The CDR3 runs 14 residues. V dropped 7 bases and J dropped 5 bases, with 17 bases sitting between them. Germline-derived CDR1 and CDR2 are MDHEN and SYDVKM. The chain's CDR3 is CASTLMDSRYGYTF. The DNA for the CDR3 is TGTGCCAGCACGTTAATGGACAGCCGTTATGGCTACACCTTC.

This chain links TRBV7-2 with TRBJ2-2; 8 positions agree with TRBD1. Germline assignment: CDR1 SGHTA and CDR2 FQGNSA. With V trimmed by 5 bases and J by 0 bases, 2 bases remained unmatched. The CDR3 spans 15 residues. The DNA for the CDR3 is TGTGCCAGCAGCAGGACAGGGACGAACACCGGGGAGCTGTTTTTT. Its protein is CASSRTGTNTGELFF.

The rearrangement joins TRBV28 to TRBJ2-7; 14 positions match TRBD2. The germline V gene encodes CDR1 MDHEN and CDR2 SYDVKM. The V gene end was trimmed by 4 bases and the J gene end by 3 bases; junction bases not matched to a gene: 14. The CDR3 spans 19 residues. This chain's CDR3 is CASSSSGTSGSTTFYEQYF. The CDR3 DNA reads TGTGCCAGCAGTTCCTCTGGGACTAGCGGGAGTACTACATTCTACGAGCAGTACTTC.

This chain uses TRBV20-1 with TRBJ2-5; possibly TRBD2 for D (6 bases). The CDR3 totals 11 residues. Trimming cost V 3 bases and J 4 bases, with 6 bases left between them. Germline V CDR1 and CDR2: DFQATT, SNEGSKA (reference sequence). Here the CDR3 DNA reads TGCAGTGCTAGCGGGAGAGAGACCCAGTACTTC. Translation gives CSASGRETQYF.

The chain has TRBV6-5 and TRBJ1-1, with D possibly matching TRBD1 (5 bases). CDR1 is MNHEY, CDR2 SVGAGI, per germline. The CDR3 runs to 13 residues. The V end was cut by 8 bases, the J end by 1 base, with 11 bases between. The CDR3, as DNA: TGTGCCAGCCAGGATGGACAGAACACTGAAGCTTTCTTT. This sequence encodes CASQDGQNTEAFF.

The CDR3 here is CASSRDRGTEKLFF. Here the CDR3 DNA reads TGTGCCAGCAGCCGGGACAGGGGAACCGAAAAACTGTTTTTT. The V call is TRBV11-2, the J call TRBJ1-4; 10 bases agree with TRBD1. The germline V gene has CDR1 SGHAT and CDR2 FQNNGV. J was trimmed by 8 bases and V by 5 bases; bases with no gene match: 5. This CDR3 contains 14 residues.

The chain joins TRBV10-1 to TRBJ1-1, with D possibly matching TRBD1 (6 bases). Trimming took 6 bases from V and 10 from J, leaving 21 bases between them. Germline V CDR1 and CDR2: WNHNN, SYGVQD (reference sequence). The CDR3 extends over 14 amino acids. The CDR3, as DNA: TGCGCCAGCAGACAGACGGGGGGCGCGGGTCCAGCTTTCTTT. This sequence encodes CASRQTGGAGPAFF.

V usage is TRBV28 and J usage is TRBJ2-7, with D possibly matching TRBD2 (6 bases). Trimming took off 5 bases at V and 7 bases at J, with 18 bases between the two ends. The CDR3 is 14 amino acids. Germline V gene data show CDR1 as MDHEN and CDR2 as SYDVKM. CDR3 bases: TGTGCCAGCAGTCCTGGGACTGGGTCGAGGGAGCAGTACTTC. Encoded protein: CASSPGTGSREQYF.

The chain has TRBV14 and TRBJ2-1; the D gene is possibly TRBD2 (6 bases). The CDR3 length is 13 residues. The germline CDR1 and CDR2 sequences are SGHDN and FVKESK. Deletions cut 4 bases from V and 7 bases from J, with 11 bases between. The CDR3 DNA sequence: TGTGCCAGCAGCCGAGCGGGTTTTAATGAGCAGTTCTTC. Translating gives CASSRAGFNEQFF.

The V call is TRBV7-9, the J call TRBJ2-2; tentative D call: TRBD2 (5 bases). V gave up 3 bases and J gave up 1 base, with 9 bases separating them. Germline V CDR1 and CDR2: SEHNR, FQNEAQ (reference sequence). The CDR3 length is 15 residues. CDR3 region: CASSFERLNTGELFF. DNA for the CDR3: TGTGCCAGCAGCTTTGAGCGGTTGAACACCGGGGAGCTGTTTTTT.

The J gene is TRBJ1-1, the V gene TRBV2; D is undetermined. The germline V and J ends were trimmed by 1 base and 0 bases, with 6 bases remaining between them. The CDR3 extends over 14 amino acids. The V gene's germline CDR1 is SNHLY and CDR2 FYNNEI. The chain's CDR3 is CASSEVLLNTEAFF. CDR3 in DNA: TGTGCCAGCAGTGAAGTTCTTCTGAACACTGAAGCTTTCTTT.

The CDR3 region has the DNA TGTGCCAGCAGCGACAGACTAGGCCCCAAAAACATTCAGTACTTC. This translates into CASSDRLGPKNIQYF. The chain links TRBV13 to TRBJ2-4; D might be TRBD2 (6 bases). The germline gives CDR1 PRHDT, CDR2 FYEKMQ (reference sequence). The CDR3 extends over 15 amino acids. Trimming took 5 bases from V and 2 from J, leaving 13 bases between them.

The chain joins TRBV11-2 to TRBJ2-1; 8 bases map to TRBD2. The germline V gene has CDR1 SGHAT and CDR2 FQNNGV. The ends lost 1 base at V and 3 bases at J; junction bases unmatched: 8. This CDR3 comprises 17 residues. The CDR3 nucleotides are TGTGCCAGCAGCTTAGCTTGGTGGCGGGAGGACTACAATGAGCAGTTCTTC. Its protein is CASSLAWWREDYNEQFF.

The chain couples TRBV2 to TRBJ1-5, with D uncertain. This CDR3 is 12 amino acids long. The V gene lost 2 bases and the J gene lost 6 bases, with 5 bases spanning the gap. Germline V gene lookup returns CDR1 SNHLY and CDR2 FYNNEI. The CDR3 region is CASSETFQPQHF. CDR3 nucleotides: TGTGCCAGCAGTGAAACATTTCAGCCCCAGCATTTT. The full variable domain, rest sourced from reference TRBV2 and TRBJ1-5, is EPEVTQTPSHQVTQMGQEVILRCVPISNHLYFYWYRQILGQKVEFLVSFYNNEISEKSEIFDDQFSVERPDGSNFTLKIRSTKLEDSAMYFCASSETFQPQHFGDGTRLSIL.

The chain has TRBV9 and TRBJ1-2; TRBD1 matches 10 bases. Germline CDR1 reads SGDLS; CDR2 reads YYNGEE. Germline trimming cut 0 bases from V and 7 bases from J; bases unmatched to any gene: 6. CDR3 length: 15 residues. CDR3 in amino acids: CASSVAGTGVGGYTF. The CDR3 coding sequence is TGTGCCAGCAGCGTAGCTGGGACAGGGGTGGGTGGCTACACCTTC.

The gene calls are TRBV5-5 and TRBJ1-4; the D gene is possibly TRBD1 (5 bases). Germline CDR1 is SGHKS and CDR2 is YYEKEE (reference sequence). This CDR3 is built from 13 residues. V was cut by 4 bases and J by 11 bases, with 15 bases left in between. CDR3 nucleotides: TGTGCCAGCAGCCTGTCCTCAGGGCTGAAACTGTTTTTT. Its protein product is CASSLSSGLKLFF.

This chain uses TRBV4-1 with TRBJ2-3; the match to TRBD2 covers 10 bases. This CDR3 has 15 residues. Germline CDR1 reads MGHRA; CDR2 reads YSYEKL. V gave up 5 bases and J gave up 5 bases; unmatched junction bases: 7. The CDR3 loop is CASSTLAGVRDTQYF. The DNA of the CDR3 is TGCGCCAGCAGCACCCTAGCGGGAGTAAGAGATACGCAGTATTTT.

The rearrangement joins TRBV6-1 to TRBJ1-1; maybe TRBD1 (5 bases). Per the germline V gene, CDR1 is MNHNS and CDR2 is SASEGT. Trimming removed 5 bases from V and 3 bases from J, with 16 bases in between. This CDR3 comprises 15 residues. CDR3 residues: CASSLLQGMDTEAFF. The DNA of the CDR3 is TGTGCCAGCAGTTTACTTCAGGGAATGGACACTGAAGCTTTCTTT.

The chain couples TRBV7-8 to TRBJ2-1, with D possibly matching TRBD2 (6 bases). V lost 3 bases and J 1 base, leaving 28 bases between the germline ends. The germline gives CDR1 SGHVS, CDR2 FQNEAQ. The CDR3 has 21 residues. The CDR3 loop is CASSFPTVGSRRDRSYNEQFF. CDR3 DNA: TGTGCCAGCAGCTTTCCCACAGTAGGGTCAAGGCGGGATCGGTCCTACAATGAGCAGTTCTTC.

The chain uses TRBV2 and TRBJ2-1, with 11 bases matching TRBD2. This CDR3 comprises 15 residues. Trimming at V came to 3 bases and at J to 9 bases, leaving 7 bases not matched to a gene. Looked up from germline, CDR1 is SNHLY and CDR2 is FYNNEI. The CDR3 nucleotides are TGTGCCAGCAGTGACGGAATAGCGGGGGGGCTTGAGCAGTTCTTC. Translation gives CASSDGIAGGLEQFF.